This T cell receptor (beta chain) was documented in a study of T cells in Graves' hyperthyroidism and ophthalmopathy. RNA transcripts yielded amplified TCR beta CDR3 regions. When the TCR CDR3 underwent first-round RT-PCR, the HTBI primer set was used. A single record per CDR3 protein comes from TCRdb applying MiXCR to the multiplex PCR reads. The sample lists hundreds of thousands of distinct CDR3 sequences, approximately 23% occurring once. Those patients with uncontrolled infection, other autoimmune disease, pregnancy or lactation were excluded. This sequence originates from a woman in her 70s with Graves' ophthalmopathy. Sequencing input: blood.

The CDR3 nucleotides are TGTGCTAGTGGTTCCACACTACAGGGGAATCAGCCCCAGCATTTT. It translates to CASGSTLQGNQPQHF. The chain links TRBV12-5 to TRBJ1-5; TRBD1 matches at 7 bases. The CDR3 is made up of 15 amino acids. With V trimmed by 4 bases and J by 4 bases, 7 bases remained unmatched. The germline V gene has CDR1 LGHNT and CDR2 FRNRAP.